Below are 26 T cell receptor beta chains sequenced from a single sample in a study of blood T cell repertoires in COVID-19. The protocol was immunoSEQ multiplex PCR, while the TCRdb copy is restricted to in-frame clones and leaves out a portion. The sample holds roughly 80,000 clones; over 70% are singletons and the top ten take about 18%. Sequenced input: peripheral blood. All receptors derive from a woman aged 60 to 75 with acute or convalescent COVID-19.

This clone occurred a few times. This chain uses TRBV30 with TRBJ1-1; D ambiguous. This CDR3 is built from 13 residues. Germline CDR1 is GTSNPN and CDR2 is SVGIG (reference sequence). The V and J ends lost 4 bases and 1 base respectively, with 10 bases between them. The CDR3 reads CAWIGVTNTEAFF. The DNA of the CDR3 is TGTGCCTGGATCGGGGTGACGAACACTGAAGCTTTCTTT.

This clone was recorded a few times. The chain has TRBV10-1 and TRBJ2-3; 8 bases agree with TRBD2. Per the germline V gene, CDR1 is WNHNN and CDR2 is SYGVQD (reference sequence). The CDR3 consists of 16 residues. V was clipped by 8 bases and J by 4 bases; unmatched bases: 14. CDR3 coding DNA: TGCGCCAGCTCTGGAAAAGCGGGAGAGAGGGCAGATACGCAGTATTTT. Translating gives CASSGKAGERADTQYF.

This clone was counted a single time. The gene calls are TRBV7-9 and TRBJ2-5; 13 nucleotides agree with TRBD2. CDR3 length equals 15 residues. Germline CDR1 is SEHNR and CDR2 is FQNEAQ (reference sequence). V was pared by 5 bases and J by 5 bases, with 5 bases of the junction left unmatched. CDR3 protein: CASSKTSGGAETQYF. The CDR3 bases are TGTGCCAGCAGCAAAACTAGCGGGGGGGCGGAGACCCAGTACTTC.

The V gene is TRBV6-4, the J gene TRBJ2-1; 10 bases fit TRBD2. CDR3 length: 16 residues. V shed 2 bases, J shed 6 bases, and the junction held 7 bases outside the gene matches. Germline V gene sequence: CDR1 MRHNA, CDR2 SNTAGT. The CDR3 loop reads CASSDPRLAGRNEQFF. CDR3 bases: TGTGCCAGCAGTGACCCCAGACTAGCGGGCCGCAATGAGCAGTTCTTC.

Concerning this clone: At one end, the junction sequence differs from germline, possibly due to a read error. CDR3 coding DNA: TGTGCCAGCAGTTTATCCCAGGGGCCGAGGGACTTC. Translation gives CASSLSQGPRDF. This chain links TRBV12-3 or TRBV12-4 with TRBJ2-5; tentatively, D is TRBD1 (6 bases). The CDR3 is 12 residues long.

The chain uses TRBV30 and TRBJ1-1; D gene unclear. V was pared by 4 bases and J by 3 bases, with 15 bases between. The CDR3 has 14 residues. Looked up from germline, CDR1 is GTSNPN and CDR2 is SVGIG (reference sequence). For the CDR3, the DNA is TGTGCCTGGACCACCCTAGGAGGGTACACTGAAGCTTTCTTT. It is translated as CAWTTLGGYTEAFF.

This chain joins TRBV5-4 and TRBJ2-3; tentatively, D is TRBD1 (7 bases). CDR3 size: 13 residues. Germline loops: CDR1 SGHNT, CDR2 YYREEE (reference sequence). Trimming removed 4 bases from V and 6 bases from J, with 12 bases in between. The CDR3 sequence: CASSEQGRDTQYF. CDR3 coding DNA: TGTGCCAGCAGCGAACAGGGGAGGGATACGCAGTATTTT.

This clone was observed a single time. The CDR3 DNA follows: TGTGCCAGCAGAACGACAGGGAAAGATGGCTACACCTTC. It specifies CASRTTGKDGYTF. The chain has TRBV6-5 and TRBJ1-2, with TRBD1 matching 7 bases. The germline gives CDR1 MNHEY, CDR2 SVGAGI. The J segment lost 6 bases and the V segment lost 6 bases, leaving 7 bases of the junction unmatched. The CDR3 length is 13 residues.

The chain recombines TRBV5-1 with TRBJ2-3; 10 bases align to TRBD2. The CDR3 consists of 16 residues. The V and J ends lost 0 bases and 6 bases, in that order; junction bases with no gene match: 7. Germline CDR1 reads SGHRS; CDR2 reads YFSETQ. In nucleotides, the CDR3 is TGCGCCAGCAGCTTGGGACCAGCGGGAGGGGGGGATACGCAGTATTTT. Translated, it gives CASSLGPAGGGDTQYF.

This rearrangement joins TRBV2 to TRBJ1-2; TRBD1 agrees at 7 bases. There are 13 residues in the CDR3. The germline V gene has CDR1 SNHLY and CDR2 FYNNEI. J was trimmed by 5 bases and V by 6 bases; bases with no gene match: 6. CDR3 nucleotides: TGTGCCAGCAGGCGGGACAGTACTTATGGCTACACCTTC. Amino acid sequence: CASRRDSTYGYTF.

V usage is TRBV6-6 and J usage is TRBJ2-7; D unclear. The CDR3 runs 12 residues. Germline V gene lookup returns CDR1 MNHNY and CDR2 SVGAGI (reference sequence). The V end lost 2 bases, the J end lost 4 bases, and 6 bases lay between the germline ends. The CDR3 DNA reads TGTGCCAGCAGTTACGCAGGTTACGAGCAGTACTTC. It codes for CASSYAGYEQYF.

This chain joins TRBV19 and TRBJ2-1, with D maybe TRBD1 (7 bases). The germline V gene has CDR1 LNHDA and CDR2 SQIVND (reference sequence). The CDR3 has 15 amino acids. V dropped 1 base and J dropped 9 bases, with 16 bases sitting between them. CDR3 DNA sequence: TGTGCCAGTAGTATAGGGCAGGGGGGATTTATTGAGCAGTTCTTC. As protein: CASSIGQGGFIEQFF. Together with reference TRBV19 and TRBJ2-1, the CDR3 gives the full variable domain: DGGITQSPKYLFRKEGQNVTLSCEQNLNHDAMYWYRQDPGQGLRLIYYSQIVNDFQKGDIAEGYSVSREKKESFPLTVTSAQKNPTAFYLCASSIGQGGFIEQFFGPGTRLTVL.

The chain is built from TRBV4-3 and TRBJ1-3, with a tentative D call TRBD1 (5 bases). V was clipped by 0 bases and J by 0 bases, with 24 bases between them. Germline CDR1 LGHNA, CDR2 YSLEER. The CDR3 runs 21 residues. CDR3 protein: CASSQDTVAGNGLLSGNTIYF. The CDR3 DNA follows: TGCGCCAGCAGCCAAGATACGGTCGCAGGGAACGGGTTACTCTCTGGAAACACCATATATTTT.

The rearrangement uses TRBV30 and TRBJ2-2; 9 nucleotides agree with TRBD2. The CDR3 consists of 16 residues. V dropped 4 bases and J dropped 4; count of bases not matched to a gene: 10. Germline CDR1 is GTSNPN and CDR2 is SVGIG (reference sequence). The CDR3 DNA follows: TGTGCCTGGACCCATGGGGCTAGCGGGGCCACCGGGGAGCTGTTTTTT. Translation: CAWTHGASGATGELFF.

This chain links TRBV19 with TRBJ2-2, with D possibly matching TRBD2 (6 bases). V lost 3 bases and J lost 0, with 14 bases in between. Germline assignment: CDR1 LNHDA and CDR2 SQIVND (reference sequence). This CDR3 comprises 17 residues. The CDR3 loop reads CASSMGSGGANTGELFF. Written as DNA, the CDR3 is TGTGCCAGTAGTATGGGGTCCGGCGGGGCGAACACCGGGGAGCTGTTTTTT.

The genes are TRBV11-3 and TRBJ2-7; TRBD1 agrees at 12 bases. The CDR3 runs 17 residues. The J segment lost 4 bases and the V segment lost 2 bases, leaving 9 bases of the junction unmatched. Looked up from germline, CDR1 is SGHNT and CDR2 is YENEEA. CDR3 amino acids: CASSLSGTGGLSYEQYF. The CDR3 region has the DNA TGTGCCAGCAGCTTATCCGGGACAGGGGGCTTATCGTACGAGCAGTACTTC.

The V call is TRBV4-1, the J call TRBJ1-6; no clear D. This CDR3 is 17 amino acids long. Trimming took 6 bases from V and 5 from J, leaving 20 bases between them. The germline CDR1 and CDR2 sequences are MGHRA and YSYEKL. In DNA form, the CDR3 reads TGCGCCAGCAGGCGGGCAGGAGATCTTCCAAATAATTCACCCCTCCACTTT. Its translation is CASRRAGDLPNNSPLHF.

The rearrangement joins TRBV19 to TRBJ1-2; 7 positions agree with TRBD1. This CDR3 has 13 residues. Germline V CDR1 and CDR2: LNHDA, SQIVND (reference sequence). V shed 7 bases and J 5 bases; nucleotides not matched to a gene: 7. The CDR3 sequence: CASKGAVHYGYTF. CDR3 nucleotide sequence: TGTGCCAGTAAGGGGGCAGTTCATTATGGCTACACCTTC.

This clone appeared a single time. The chain carries TRBV7-8 and TRBJ2-5; 8 bases line up with TRBD2. The CDR3 spans 16 residues. Looked up from germline, CDR1 is SGHVS and CDR2 is FQNEAQ. With 5 bases clipped from V and 2 bases from J, the junction kept 10 bases outside the gene matches. The CDR3 DNA reads TGTGCCAGCAGCCCCGGCGGACTAGCCTTTCAAGAGACCCAGTACTTC. Residues: CASSPGGLAFQETQYF.

J is TRBJ1-3 and V is TRBV6-5; no definite D call. The CDR3 runs to 16 residues. Trimming pared 4 bases from V and 0 bases from J, leaving 13 bases between. The germline V gene has CDR1 MNHEY and CDR2 SVGAGI. For the CDR3, the DNA is TGTGCCAGCAGTTTCGACCCTAGATACTCTGGAAACACCATATATTTT. Residues: CASSFDPRYSGNTIYF.

The rearrangement uses TRBV5-4 and TRBJ1-2; D remains unclear. Germline V CDR1 and CDR2: SGHNT, YYREEE (reference sequence). This CDR3 comprises 14 residues. Trimming removed 1 base at V and 8 bases at J, with 15 bases between. The CDR3 is CASSLYLGSEGYTF. CDR3 bases: TGTGCCAGCAGCTTGTATCTAGGAAGTGAAGGCTACACCTTC.

On this clone itself: This sample also contains other DNA sequences that code for the same CDR3. The chain recombines TRBV19 with TRBJ1-2, with 9 bases that match TRBD1. The CDR3 loop spans 13 amino acids. Germline V gene data show CDR1 as LNHDA and CDR2 as SQIVND (reference sequence). After removal of 9 bases from V and 2 bases from J, the junction contained 4 bases not matched to a gene. The chain's CDR3 is CASNGQGNYGYTF. The CDR3, as DNA: TGTGCCAGCAATGGACAGGGGAACTATGGCTACACCTTC.

The table lists this clone with a few counts. V and J are TRBV30 and TRBJ2-5; tentative D call: TRBD2 (7 bases). Germline loops: CDR1 GTSNPN, CDR2 SVGIG (reference sequence). The CDR3 runs 15 residues. Trimming removed 1 base at V and 5 bases at J, with 17 bases between. In nucleotides, the CDR3 is TGTGCCTGGAGTGAAGGGGGGGCGGCCCGGGAGACCCAGTACTTC. Its translation is CAWSEGGAARETQYF.

The chain recombines TRBV24-1 with TRBJ2-1; TRBD2 matches at 7 bases. This CDR3 is built from 15 residues. V gave up 4 bases and J gave up 8 bases; unmatched junction bases: 10. CDR1 and CDR2 from the germline V gene are KGHDR and SFDVKD. Written as DNA, the CDR3 is TGTGCCACCAGTGACCGCGGGAGAGAAGGCCATGAGCAGTTCTTC. Protein sequence: CATSDRGREGHEQFF.

The rearrangement links TRBV7-3 to TRBJ1-1; D is possibly TRBD1 (5 bases). This CDR3 comprises 14 residues. Germline CDR1 SGHTA, CDR2 FQGTGA. The V end was cut by 2 bases, the J end by 2 bases, with 9 bases between. In nucleotides, the CDR3 is TGTGCCAGCAGCTTATTGGGGGGTAACACTGAAGCTTTCTTT. It is translated as CASSLLGGNTEAFF.

CDR3 residues: CASSWGQGIAEAFF. CDR3 in DNA: TGCGCCAGCAGCTGGGGACAGGGTATCGCTGAAGCTTTCTTT. The V gene is TRBV5-1, the J gene TRBJ1-1; 9 nucleotides line up with TRBD1. This CDR3 is 14 amino acids long. The J segment lost 6 bases and the V segment lost 3 bases, leaving 6 bases of the junction unmatched. Per germline, CDR1 SGHRS and CDR2 YFSETQ.